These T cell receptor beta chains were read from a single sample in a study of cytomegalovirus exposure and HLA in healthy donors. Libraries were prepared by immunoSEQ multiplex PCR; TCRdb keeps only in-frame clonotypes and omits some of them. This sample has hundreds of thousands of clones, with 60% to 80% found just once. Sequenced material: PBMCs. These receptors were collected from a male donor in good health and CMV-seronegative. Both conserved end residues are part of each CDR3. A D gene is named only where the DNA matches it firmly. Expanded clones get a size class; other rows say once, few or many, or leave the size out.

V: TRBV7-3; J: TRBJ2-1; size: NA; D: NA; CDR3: CASSSQEGSGQFF; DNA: TGTGCCAGCAGCTCCCAGGAGGGATCTGGGCAGTTCTTC
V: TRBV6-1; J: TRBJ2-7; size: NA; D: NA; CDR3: CASSGSGDTYEQYF; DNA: TGTGCCAGCAGTGGCTCCGGGGATACCTACGAGCAGTACTTC
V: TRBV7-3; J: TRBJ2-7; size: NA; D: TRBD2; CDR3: CASSLGASGDTYEQYF; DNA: TGTGCCAGCAGCTTAGGTGCTAGCGGGGATACCTACGAGCAGTACTTC
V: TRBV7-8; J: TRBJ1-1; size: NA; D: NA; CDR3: CASSLVYSRRVAGWTEAFF; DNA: TGTGCCAGCAGCTTAGTGTATAGTCGCCGGGTGGCTGGATGGACTGAAGCTTTCTTT
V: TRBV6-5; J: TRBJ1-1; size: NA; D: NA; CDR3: CASSSSRGAFF; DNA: TGTGCCAGCAGTTCGTCCCGGGGAGCTTTCTTT
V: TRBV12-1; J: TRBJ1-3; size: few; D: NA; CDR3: CASSPQEDRPGNTIYF; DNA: TGTGCCAGCAGCCCTCAGGAAGATAGGCCTGGAAACACCATATATTTT
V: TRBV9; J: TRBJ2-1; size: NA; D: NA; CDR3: CASSVGGGNEQFF; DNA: TGTGCCAGCAGCGTAGGCGGAGGCAATGAGCAGTTCTTC
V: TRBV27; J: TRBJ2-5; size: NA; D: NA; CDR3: CASSTSRGTQYF; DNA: TGTGCCAGCAGCACCTCTCGAGGGACCCAGTACTTC
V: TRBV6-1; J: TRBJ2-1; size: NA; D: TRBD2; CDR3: CASSGELAGVYYNEQFF; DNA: TGTGCCAGCAGTGGAGAATTAGCGGGAGTCTATTACAATGAGCAGTTCTTC
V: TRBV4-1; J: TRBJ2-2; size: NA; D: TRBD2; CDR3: CASSPLLGAGGERVGELFF; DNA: TGCGCCAGCAGCCCCCTCTTAGGAGCGGGGGGGGAACGGGTCGGGGAGCTGTTTTTT
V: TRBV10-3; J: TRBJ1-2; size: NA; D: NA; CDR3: CAISEFPGPGTF; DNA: TGTGCCATCAGTGAGTTCCCGGGTCCCGGCACCTTC
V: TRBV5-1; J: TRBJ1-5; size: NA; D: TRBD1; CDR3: CASSETGSSGQPQHF; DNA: TGCGCCAGCAGCGAGACAGGGTCCTCTGGACAGCCCCAGCATTTT
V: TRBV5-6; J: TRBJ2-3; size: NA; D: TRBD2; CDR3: CASSTPAGTSTDTQYF; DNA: TGTGCCAGCAGCACCCCAGCGGGGACTAGCACAGATACGCAGTATTTT
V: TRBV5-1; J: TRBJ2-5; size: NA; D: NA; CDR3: CASGQTQETQYF; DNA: TGCGCCAGCGGGCAGACGCAAGAGACCCAGTACTTC
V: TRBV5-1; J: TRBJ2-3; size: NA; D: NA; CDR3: CASTAGSGDTQYF; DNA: TGCGCCAGCACGGCAGGGTCGGGAGATACGCAGTATTTT
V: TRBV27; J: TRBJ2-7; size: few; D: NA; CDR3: CASSSGRVHEQYF; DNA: TGTGCCAGCAGTTCGGGCAGGGTACACGAGCAGTACTTC
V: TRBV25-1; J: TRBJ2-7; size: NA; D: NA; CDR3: CASSARGKGRLYAEQYF; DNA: TGTGCCAGCAGTGCAAGGGGGAAGGGACGGTTGTATGCCGAGCAGTACTTC
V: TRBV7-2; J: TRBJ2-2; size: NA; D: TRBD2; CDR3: CASSFSGRTNTGELFF; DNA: TGTGCCAGCAGCTTTAGCGGGAGGACGAACACCGGGGAGCTGTTTTTT
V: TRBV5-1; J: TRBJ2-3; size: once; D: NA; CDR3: CASSLAGNGGGTDTQYF; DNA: TGCGCCAGCAGCTTGGCCGGGAATGGTGGGGGCACAGATACGCAGTATTTT
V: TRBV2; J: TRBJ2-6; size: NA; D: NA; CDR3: CASTVSGANVLTF; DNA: TGTGCCAGCACGGTCTCTGGGGCCAACGTCCTGACTTTC
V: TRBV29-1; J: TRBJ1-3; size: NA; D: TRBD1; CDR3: CSVEGQGLSGNTIYF; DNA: TGCAGCGTTGAAGGACAGGGATTGTCTGGAAACACCATATATTTT
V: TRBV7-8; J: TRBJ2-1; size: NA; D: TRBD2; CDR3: CASSSPGLGIGEQFF; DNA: TGTGCCAGCAGCTCGCCGGGACTAGGCATCGGGGAGCAGTTCTTC
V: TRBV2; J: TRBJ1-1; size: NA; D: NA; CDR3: CASSARGLGTEAFF; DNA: TGTGCCAGCAGTGCTAGGGGTTTGGGGACTGAAGCTTTCTTT
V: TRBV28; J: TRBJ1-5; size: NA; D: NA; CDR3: CAGTWGTGQPQHF; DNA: TGTGCCGGCACCTGGGGCACAGGACAGCCCCAGCATTTT
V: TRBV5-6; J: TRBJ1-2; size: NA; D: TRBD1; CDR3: CASSLGLGQGNGYTF; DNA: TGTGCCAGCAGCTTGGGGTTGGGACAGGGTAATGGCTACACCTTC
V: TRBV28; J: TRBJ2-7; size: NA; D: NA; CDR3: CASSPGGTGSYEQYF; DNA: TGTGCCAGCAGCCCGGGAGGGACAGGGTCCTACGAGCAGTACTTC
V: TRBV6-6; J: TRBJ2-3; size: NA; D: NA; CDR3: CASSYGAVLTDTQYF; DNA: TGTGCCAGCAGTTACGGAGCGGTTCTCACAGATACGCAGTATTTT
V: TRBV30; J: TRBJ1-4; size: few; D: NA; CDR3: CAWKGAQREKLFF; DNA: TGTGCCTGGAAAGGGGCCCAGCGCGAAAAACTGTTTTTT
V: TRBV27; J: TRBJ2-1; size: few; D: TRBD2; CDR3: CASSSYYSGRIYNEQFF; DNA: TGTGCCAGCAGTTCGTATTATAGCGGGAGAATCTACAATGAGCAGTTCTTC
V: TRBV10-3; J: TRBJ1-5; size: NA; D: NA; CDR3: CAISDYGQGRQPQHF; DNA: TGTGCCATCAGTGATTACGGGCAGGGGCGTCAGCCCCAGCATTTT
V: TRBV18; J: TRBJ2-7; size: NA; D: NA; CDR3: CASSPLGGQIYEQYF; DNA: TGTGCCAGCTCACCATTGGGGGGGCAGATATACGAGCAGTACTTC
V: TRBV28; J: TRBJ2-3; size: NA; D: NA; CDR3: CASGGGYTDTQYF; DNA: TGTGCCAGCGGGGGGGGCTACACAGATACGCAGTATTTT
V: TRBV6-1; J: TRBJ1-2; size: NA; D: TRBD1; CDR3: CASRDTGAGGYTF; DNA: TGTGCCAGCAGGGATACAGGGGCCGGGGGCTACACCTTC
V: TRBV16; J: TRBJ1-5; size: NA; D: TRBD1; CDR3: CASSRFGTGVRNQPQHF; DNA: TGTGCCAGCAGCCGATTCGGGACAGGGGTACGCAATCAGCCCCAGCATTTT
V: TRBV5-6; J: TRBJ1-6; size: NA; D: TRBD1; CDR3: CASSLGDRGMSPLHF; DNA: TGTGCCAGCAGCCTAGGAGACAGGGGTATGTCACCCCTCCACTTT
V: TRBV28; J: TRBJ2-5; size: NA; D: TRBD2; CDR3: CASSPSGRGQETQYF; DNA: TGTGCCAGCAGTCCTAGCGGGAGGGGGCAAGAGACCCAGTACTTC
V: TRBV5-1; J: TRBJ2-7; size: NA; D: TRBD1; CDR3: CASSPPDRVEQYF; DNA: TGCGCCAGCAGCCCACCTGACAGGGTCGAGCAGTACTTC
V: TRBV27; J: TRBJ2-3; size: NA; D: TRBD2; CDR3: CASSLSGGSIADTQYF; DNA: TGTGCCAGCAGTTTATCGGGCGGGAGTATCGCAGATACGCAGTATTTT
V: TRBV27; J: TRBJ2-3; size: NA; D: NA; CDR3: CASSLLTWPTGLILDTQYF; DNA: TGTGCCAGCAGTTTATTAACATGGCCCACAGGTCTAATTCTGGATACGCAGTATTTT
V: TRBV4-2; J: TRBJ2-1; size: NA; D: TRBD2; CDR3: CASSEGLAGIVEQFF; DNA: TGTGCCAGCAGCGAAGGACTAGCGGGAATCGTTGAGCAGTTCTTC
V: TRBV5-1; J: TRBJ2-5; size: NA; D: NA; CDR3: CASSYRAGETQYF; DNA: TGCGCCAGCAGCTACAGGGCTGGAGAGACCCAGTACTTC
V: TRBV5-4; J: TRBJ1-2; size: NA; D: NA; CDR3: CASSPDSYGYTF; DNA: TGTGCCAGCAGCCCGGACTCCTATGGCTACACCTTC
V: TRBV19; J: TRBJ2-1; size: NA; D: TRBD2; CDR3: CASRPGLAGGNNEQFF; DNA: TGTGCCAGTAGACCGGGACTAGCGGGAGGGAACAATGAGCAGTTCTTC
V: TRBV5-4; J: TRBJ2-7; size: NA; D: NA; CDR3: CASSLERTAYEQYF; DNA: TGTGCCAGCAGCTTGGAGAGGACAGCCTACGAGCAGTACTTC
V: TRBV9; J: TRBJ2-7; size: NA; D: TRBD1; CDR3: CASSAGTGDYEQYF; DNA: TGTGCCAGCAGCGCCGGGACAGGGGATTACGAGCAGTACTTC
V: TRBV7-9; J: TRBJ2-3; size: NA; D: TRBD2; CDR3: CASSLVPGLAGFDTQYF; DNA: TGTGCCAGCAGCTTAGTCCCGGGACTAGCGGGTTTCGATACGCAGTATTTT
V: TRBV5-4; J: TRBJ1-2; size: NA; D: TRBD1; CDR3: CASSGGQRGYGYTF; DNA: TGTGCCAGCAGCGGGGGACAGCGAGGCTATGGCTACACCTTC
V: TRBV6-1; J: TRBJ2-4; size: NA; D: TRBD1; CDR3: CASRTTGGSYHQYF; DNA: TGTGCCAGCAGGACGACAGGGGGCAGTTACCATCAGTACTTC
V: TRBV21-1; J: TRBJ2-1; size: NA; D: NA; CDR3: CASLTRDEQFF; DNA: TGTGCCAGTCTCACTAGAGATGAGCAGTTCTTC
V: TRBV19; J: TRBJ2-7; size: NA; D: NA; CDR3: CASSISPERSYEQYF; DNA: TGTGCCAGTAGTATTAGCCCGGAGCGGTCCTACGAGCAGTACTTC
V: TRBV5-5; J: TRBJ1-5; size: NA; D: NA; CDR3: CASRPTGNSNQPQHF; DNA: TGTGCCAGCAGACCTACAGGTAATAGCAATCAGCCCCAGCATTTT
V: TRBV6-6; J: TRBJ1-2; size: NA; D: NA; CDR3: CASGSGGYGYTF; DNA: TGTGCCAGCGGGTCGGGGGGCTATGGCTACACCTTC
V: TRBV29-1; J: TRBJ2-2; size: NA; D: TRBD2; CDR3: CSARRAGGEAGELFF; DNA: TGCAGCGCGAGGCGGGCGGGGGGGGAGGCCGGGGAGCTGTTTTTT
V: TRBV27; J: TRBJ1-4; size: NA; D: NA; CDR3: CASSLLGTNEKLFF; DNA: TGTGCCAGCAGTTTACTCGGGACTAATGAAAAACTGTTTTTT
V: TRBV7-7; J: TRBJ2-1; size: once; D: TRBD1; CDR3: CASSRGDRGLSEQFF; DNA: TGTGCCAGCAGCCGTGGGGACAGGGGTTTAAGTGAGCAGTTCTTC